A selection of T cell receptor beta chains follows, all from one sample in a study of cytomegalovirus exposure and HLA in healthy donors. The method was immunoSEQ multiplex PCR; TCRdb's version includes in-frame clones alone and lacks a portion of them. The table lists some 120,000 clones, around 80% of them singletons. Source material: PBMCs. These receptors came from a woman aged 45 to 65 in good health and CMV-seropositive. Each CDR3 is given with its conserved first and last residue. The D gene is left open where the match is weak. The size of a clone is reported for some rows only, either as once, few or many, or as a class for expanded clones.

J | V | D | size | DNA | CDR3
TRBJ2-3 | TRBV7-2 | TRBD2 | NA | TGTGCCAGCAGCCCCACCCAACTAGCGGGGGCCACAGATACGCAGTATTTT | CASSPTQLAGATDTQYF
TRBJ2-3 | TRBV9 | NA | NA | TGTGCCAGCAGGGGCGGGGCAGATACGCAGTATTTT | CASRGGADTQYF
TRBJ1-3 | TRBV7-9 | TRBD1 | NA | TGTGCCAGCAGCGCCCCCGCAGGGGGCTCTGGAAACACCATATATTTT | CASSAPAGGSGNTIYF
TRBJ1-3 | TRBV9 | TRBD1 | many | TGTGCCAGCAGCGTAACGGACAGGGTGAGGTCTGGAAACACCATATATTTT | CASSVTDRVRSGNTIYF
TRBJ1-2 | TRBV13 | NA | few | TGTGCCAGCAGCTTAGGGAAAGGAGATTATGGCTACACCTTC | CASSLGKGDYGYTF
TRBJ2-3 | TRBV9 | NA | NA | TGTGCCAGCAGCGACGGGAGAGTTGCAGATACGCAGTATTTT | CASSDGRVADTQYF
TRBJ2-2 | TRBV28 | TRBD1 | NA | TGTGCCAGCAGTTCGACAGGGGAAAACACCGGGGAGCTGTTTTTT | CASSSTGENTGELFF
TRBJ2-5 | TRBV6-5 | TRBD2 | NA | TGTGCCAGCAGTACAAGCGGGGCCGACTATGGGACCCAGTACTTC | CASSTSGADYGTQYF
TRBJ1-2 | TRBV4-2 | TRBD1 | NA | TGTGCCAGCAGCCAAGGGACAGGGGGGGGCTATGGCTACACCTTC | CASSQGTGGGYGYTF
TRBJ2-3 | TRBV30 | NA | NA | TGTGCCTGGAGTCATGGACAGAGCACAGATACGCAGTATTTT | CAWSHGQSTDTQYF
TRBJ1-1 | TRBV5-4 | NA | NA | TGTGCCAGCAGCTTGGAGGGGACTGAAGCTTTCTTT | CASSLEGTEAFF
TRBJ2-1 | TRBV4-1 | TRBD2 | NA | TGCGCCAGCAGCTCACGGACTAGAGGGGAGGATGAGCAGTTCTTC | CASSSRTRGEDEQFF
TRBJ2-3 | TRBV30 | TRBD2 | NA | TGTGCCTGGAGGAGGGCCCAACTAGCGGGCAGCACAGATACGCAGTATTTT | CAWRRAQLAGSTDTQYF
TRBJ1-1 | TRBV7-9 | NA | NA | TGTGCCAGCAGAGCTACAGTGAACACTGAAGCTTTCTTT | CASRATVNTEAFF
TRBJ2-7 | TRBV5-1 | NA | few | TGCGCCAGCAGCCCGGACAGACGGGTCGAGCAGTACTTC | CASSPDRRVEQYF
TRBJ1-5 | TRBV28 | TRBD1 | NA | TGTGCCAGCAGGGGACAGTTCAATCAGCCCCAGCATTTT | CASRGQFNQPQHF
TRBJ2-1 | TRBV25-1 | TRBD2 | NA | TGTGCCAGCAGTTACGGGACTAGCGGCATAAAGCAGTTCTTC | CASSYGTSGIKQFF
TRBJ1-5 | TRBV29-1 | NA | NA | TGCAGCGTTGGGGAGAATAGCAATCAGCCCCAGCATTTT | CSVGENSNQPQHF
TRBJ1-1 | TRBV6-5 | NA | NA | TGTGCCAGCAGTGAACTGGGACAGAACACTGAAGCTTTCTTT | CASSELGQNTEAFF
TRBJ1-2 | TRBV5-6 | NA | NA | TGTGCCAGCAGCTTGAAACGGGTACATGGCTACACCTTC | CASSLKRVHGYTF
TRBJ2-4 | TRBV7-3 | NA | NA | TGTGCCAGCAGCCTCAATCCGGGGAACAAAAACATTCAGTACTTC | CASSLNPGNKNIQYF
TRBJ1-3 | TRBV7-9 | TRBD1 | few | TGTGCCAGCAGCTTAGGGACAGGCTCTGGAAACACCATATATTTT | CASSLGTGSGNTIYF
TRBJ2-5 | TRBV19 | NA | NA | TGTGCCAGTAGTATCCAGGGGCCTTGGGAGACCCAGTACTTC | CASSIQGPWETQYF
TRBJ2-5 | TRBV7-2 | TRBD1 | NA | TGTGCCAGCAGACCAGACAGGGTGCAAGAGACCCAGTACTTC | CASRPDRVQETQYF
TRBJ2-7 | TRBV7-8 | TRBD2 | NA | TGTGCCAGCAGCACGGGACTAGCGGGTTCATACGAGCAGTACTTC | CASSTGLAGSYEQYF
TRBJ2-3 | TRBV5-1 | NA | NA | TGCGCCAGCAGCTTCTCCACTAACACAGATACGCAGTATTTT | CASSFSTNTDTQYF
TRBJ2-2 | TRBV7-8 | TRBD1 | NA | TGTGCCAGCAGCCCGTGGACAGGGGCCTCGAACACCGGGGAGCTGTTTTTT | CASSPWTGASNTGELFF
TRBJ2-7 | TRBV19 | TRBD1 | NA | TGTGCCAGTAGTAGAGGGGGACAGGACTACGAGCAGTACTTC | CASSRGGQDYEQYF
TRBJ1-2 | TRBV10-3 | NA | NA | TGTGCCACCACTGCCCGAGACTTCTATGGCTACACCTTC | CATTARDFYGYTF
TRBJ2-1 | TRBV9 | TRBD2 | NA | TGTGCCAGCAGCGCAAGCGGGGGGGCCTACAATGAGCAGTTCTTC | CASSASGGAYNEQFF
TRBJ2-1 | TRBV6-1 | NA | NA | TGTGCCAGCCGGACAGCCGTCTCAAATGAGCAGTTCTTC | CASRTAVSNEQFF
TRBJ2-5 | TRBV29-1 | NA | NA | TGCAGCGTTGCTGTCGGAACTAGCAGGAGAGAGACCCAGTACTTC | CSVAVGTSRRETQYF
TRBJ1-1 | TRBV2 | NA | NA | TGTGCCGTTGAGGAGACTGTCGCTGAAGCTTTCTTT | CAVEETVAEAFF
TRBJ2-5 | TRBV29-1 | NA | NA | TGCAGCGTTTTTAAGAAGGGGCCTCAAGAGACCCAGTACTTC | CSVFKKGPQETQYF
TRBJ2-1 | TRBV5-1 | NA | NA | TGCGCCAGCAGCTGGACCGGACAGCCACACAATGAGCAGTTCTTC | CASSWTGQPHNEQFF
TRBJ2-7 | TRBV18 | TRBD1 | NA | TGTGCCAGCTCACCCCCGGACAGGCCCGCCTACGAGCAGTACTTC | CASSPPDRPAYEQYF
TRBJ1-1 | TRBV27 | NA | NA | TGTGCCAGCAGTTTAGGGCGGAACACTGAAGCTTTCTTT | CASSLGRNTEAFF
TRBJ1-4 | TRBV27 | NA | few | TGTGCCAGCAGTCCGCGGGCGAAGGGTGAAAAACTGTTTTTT | CASSPRAKGEKLFF
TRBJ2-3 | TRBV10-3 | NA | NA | TGTGCCATCAGTGATAAGGGGGTCGCAGATACGCAGTATTTT | CAISDKGVADTQYF
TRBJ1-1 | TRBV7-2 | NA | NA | TGTGCCAGCAGCTTTATCTACGGGGGGGGGACTGAAGCTTTCTTT | CASSFIYGGGTEAFF
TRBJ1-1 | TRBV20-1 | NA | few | TGCAGTGCTAGAGGTGATAGAGAACAGTCCTTT | CSARGDREQSF
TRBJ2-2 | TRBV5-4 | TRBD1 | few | TGTGCCAGCAGCGGCGGGACAGGGGGCTATCACACCGGGGAGCTGTTTTTT | CASSGGTGGYHTGELFF
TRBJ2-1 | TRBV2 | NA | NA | TGTGCCAGCAGTGATTCCAACAGGTTCTACAATGAGCAGTTCTTC | CASSDSNRFYNEQFF
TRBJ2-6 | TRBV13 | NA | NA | TGTGCCAGCAGATCGGGCTCTGGGGCCAACGTCCTGACTTTC | CASRSGSGANVLTF